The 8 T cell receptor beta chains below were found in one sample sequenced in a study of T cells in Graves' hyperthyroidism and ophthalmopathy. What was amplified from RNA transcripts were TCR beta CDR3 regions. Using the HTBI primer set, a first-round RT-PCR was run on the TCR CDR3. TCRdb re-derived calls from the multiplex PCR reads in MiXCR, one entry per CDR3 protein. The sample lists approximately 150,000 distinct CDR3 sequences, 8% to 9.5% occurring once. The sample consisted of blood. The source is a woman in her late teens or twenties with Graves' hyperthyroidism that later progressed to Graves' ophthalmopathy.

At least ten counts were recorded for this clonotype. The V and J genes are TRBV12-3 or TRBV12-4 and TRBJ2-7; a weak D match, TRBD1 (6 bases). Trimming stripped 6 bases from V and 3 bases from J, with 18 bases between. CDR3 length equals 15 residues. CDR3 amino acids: CASSPYGQIDYEQYF. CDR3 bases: TGTGCCAGCAGCCCCTACGGACAGATCGACTACGAGCAGTACTTC.

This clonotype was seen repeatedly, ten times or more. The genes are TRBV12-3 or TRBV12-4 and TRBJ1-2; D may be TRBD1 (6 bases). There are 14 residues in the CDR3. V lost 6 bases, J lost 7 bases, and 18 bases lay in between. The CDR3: CASSFATGIPGYTF. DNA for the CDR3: TGTGCCAGCAGCTTTGCCACAGGGATCCCTGGCTACACCTTC.

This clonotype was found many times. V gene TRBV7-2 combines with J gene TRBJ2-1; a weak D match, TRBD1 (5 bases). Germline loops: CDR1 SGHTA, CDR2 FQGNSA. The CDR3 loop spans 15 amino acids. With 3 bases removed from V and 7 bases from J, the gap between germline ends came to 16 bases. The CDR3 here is CASSFNRPKGNEQFF. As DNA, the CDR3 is TGTGCCAGCAGCTTTAATCGACCCAAGGGGAATGAGCAGTTCTTC.

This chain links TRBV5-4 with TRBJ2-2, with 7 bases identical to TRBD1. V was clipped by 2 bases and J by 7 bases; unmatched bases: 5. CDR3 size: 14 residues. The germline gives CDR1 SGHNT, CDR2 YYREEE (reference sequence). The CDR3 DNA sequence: TGTGCCAGCAGCTTCGGGACAGCTGGCGGGGAGCTGTTTTTT. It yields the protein CASSFGTAGGELFF.

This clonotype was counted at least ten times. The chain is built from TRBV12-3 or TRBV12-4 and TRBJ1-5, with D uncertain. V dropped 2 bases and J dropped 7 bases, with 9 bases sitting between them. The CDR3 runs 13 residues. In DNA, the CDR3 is TGTGCCAGCAGTTTAAAGGGAGTCCAGCCCCAGCATTTT. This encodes CASSLKGVQPQHF.

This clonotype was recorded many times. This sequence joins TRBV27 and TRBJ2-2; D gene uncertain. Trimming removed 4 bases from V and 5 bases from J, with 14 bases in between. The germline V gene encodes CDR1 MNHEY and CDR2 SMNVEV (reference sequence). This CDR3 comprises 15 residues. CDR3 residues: CASSSGNIGTGELFF. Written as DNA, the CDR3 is TGTGCCAGCAGTTCAGGAAATATCGGGACCGGGGAGCTGTTTTTT.

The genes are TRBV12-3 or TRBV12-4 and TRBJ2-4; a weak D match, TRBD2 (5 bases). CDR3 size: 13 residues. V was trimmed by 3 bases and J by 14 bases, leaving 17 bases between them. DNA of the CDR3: TGTGCCAGCAGTTTCGCCGGACGCGGGCAGGAGTACTTC. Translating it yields CASSFAGRGQEYF.

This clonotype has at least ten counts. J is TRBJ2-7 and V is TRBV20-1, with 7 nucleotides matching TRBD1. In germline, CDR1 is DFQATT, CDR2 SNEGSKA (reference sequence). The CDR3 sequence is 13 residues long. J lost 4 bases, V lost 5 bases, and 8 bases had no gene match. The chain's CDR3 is CSAEGTVTYEQYF. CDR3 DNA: TGCAGTGCTGAGGGGACAGTTACATACGAGCAGTACTTC.